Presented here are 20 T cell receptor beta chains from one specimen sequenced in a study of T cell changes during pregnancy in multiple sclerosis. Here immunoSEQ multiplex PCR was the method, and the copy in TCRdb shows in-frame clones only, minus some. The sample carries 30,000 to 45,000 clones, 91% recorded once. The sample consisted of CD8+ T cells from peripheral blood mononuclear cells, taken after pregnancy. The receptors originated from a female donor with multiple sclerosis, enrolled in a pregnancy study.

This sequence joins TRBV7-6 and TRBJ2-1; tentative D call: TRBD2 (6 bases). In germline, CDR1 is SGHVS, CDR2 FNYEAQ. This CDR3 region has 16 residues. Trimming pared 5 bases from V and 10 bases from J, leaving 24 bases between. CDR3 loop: CASSPNEGVGGGEQFF. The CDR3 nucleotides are TGTGCCAGCAGCCCGAACGAGGGAGTGGGCGGAGGGGAGCAGTTCTTC.

The CDR3 sequence: CASSIVDSRNEQFF. The CDR3 DNA reads TGTGCCAGTAGTATAGTGGACAGTAGAAATGAGCAGTTCTTC. The V and J genes are TRBV19 and TRBJ2-1; D is perhaps TRBD1 (6 bases). Germline V gives CDR1 LNHDA, CDR2 SQIVND (reference sequence). The CDR3 has 14 amino acids. Deletions cut 1 base from V and 7 bases from J, with 11 bases between.

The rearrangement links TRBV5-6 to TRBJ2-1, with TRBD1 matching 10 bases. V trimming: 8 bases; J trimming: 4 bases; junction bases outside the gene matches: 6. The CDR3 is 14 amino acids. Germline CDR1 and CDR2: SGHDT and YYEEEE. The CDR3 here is CASSPGQGYNEQFF. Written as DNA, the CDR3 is TGTGCCAGTAGCCCGGGACAGGGGTACAATGAGCAGTTCTTC. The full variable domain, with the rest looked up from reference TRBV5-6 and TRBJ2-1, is DAGVTQSPTHLIKTRGQQVTLRCSPKSGHDTVSWYQQALGQGPQFIFQYYEEEERQRGNFPDRFSGHQFPNYSSELNVNALLLGDSALYLCASSPGQGYNEQFFGPGTRLTVL.

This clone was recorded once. The CDR3 region has the DNA TGTGCCAGCAGTGTAGGGACTAGCGGGGACAATGAGCAGTTCTTC. It translates to CASSVGTSGDNEQFF. This chain joins TRBV6-1 and TRBJ2-1; 13 positions agree with TRBD2. V lost 4 bases to trimming and J lost 5 bases; unmatched junction nucleotides: 2. The CDR3 loop spans 15 amino acids. CDR1 and CDR2 (germline): MNHNS, SASEGT.

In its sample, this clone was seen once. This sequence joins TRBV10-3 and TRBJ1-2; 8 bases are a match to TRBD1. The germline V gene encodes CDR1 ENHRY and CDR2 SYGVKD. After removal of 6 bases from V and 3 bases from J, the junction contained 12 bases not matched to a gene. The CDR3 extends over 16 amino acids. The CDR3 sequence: CAISNDANRGDYGYTF. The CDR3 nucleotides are TGTGCCATCAGCAACGATGCTAACAGGGGGGACTATGGCTACACCTTC.

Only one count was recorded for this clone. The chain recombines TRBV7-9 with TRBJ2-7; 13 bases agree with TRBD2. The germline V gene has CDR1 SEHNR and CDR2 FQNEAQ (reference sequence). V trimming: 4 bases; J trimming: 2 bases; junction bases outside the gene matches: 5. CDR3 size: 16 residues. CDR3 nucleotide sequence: TGTGCCAGCAGCTCGGGACTAGCGGGGAAAGCCTACGAGCAGTACTTC. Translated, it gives CASSSGLAGKAYEQYF.

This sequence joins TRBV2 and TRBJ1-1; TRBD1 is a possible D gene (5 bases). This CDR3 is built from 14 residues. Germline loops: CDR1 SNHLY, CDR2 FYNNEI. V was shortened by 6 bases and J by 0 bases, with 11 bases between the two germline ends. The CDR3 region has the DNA TGTGCCAGCAGCCAGAGGACAATGAACACTGAAGCTTTCTTT. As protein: CASSQRTMNTEAFF.

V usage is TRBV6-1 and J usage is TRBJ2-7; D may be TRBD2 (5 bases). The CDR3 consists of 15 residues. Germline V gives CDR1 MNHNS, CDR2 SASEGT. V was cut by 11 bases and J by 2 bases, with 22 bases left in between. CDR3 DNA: TGTGCCCTTCATCAGGAGGCAGGATACCCCTACGAGCAGTACTTC. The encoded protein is CALHQEAGYPYEQYF.

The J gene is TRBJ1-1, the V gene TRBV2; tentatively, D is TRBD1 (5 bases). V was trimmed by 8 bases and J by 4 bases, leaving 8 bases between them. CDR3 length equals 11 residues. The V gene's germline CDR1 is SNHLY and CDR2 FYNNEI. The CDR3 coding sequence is TGTGCCAGCCTGGGGGGCACTGAAGCTTTCTTT. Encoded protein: CASLGGTEAFF. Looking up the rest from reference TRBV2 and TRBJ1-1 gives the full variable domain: EPEVTQTPSHQVTQMGQEVILRCVPISNHLYFYWYRQILGQKVEFLVSFYNNEISEKSEIFDDQFSVERPDGSNFTLKIRSTKLEDSAMYFCASLGGTEAFFGQGTRLTVV.

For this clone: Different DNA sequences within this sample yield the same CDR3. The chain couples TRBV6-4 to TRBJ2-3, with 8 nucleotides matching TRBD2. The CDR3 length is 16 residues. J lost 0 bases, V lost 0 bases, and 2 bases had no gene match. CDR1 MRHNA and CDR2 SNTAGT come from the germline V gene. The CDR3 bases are TGTGCCAGCAGTGACTCGGCGGGGGGCAGCACAGATACGCAGTATTTT. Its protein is CASSDSAGGSTDTQYF.

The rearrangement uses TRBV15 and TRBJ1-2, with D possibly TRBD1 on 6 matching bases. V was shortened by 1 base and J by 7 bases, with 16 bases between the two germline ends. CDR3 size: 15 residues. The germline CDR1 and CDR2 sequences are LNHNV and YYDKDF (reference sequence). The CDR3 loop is CATSRVQQTGFGYTF. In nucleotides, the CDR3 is TGTGCCACCAGCAGAGTCCAGCAAACAGGGTTTGGCTACACCTTC.

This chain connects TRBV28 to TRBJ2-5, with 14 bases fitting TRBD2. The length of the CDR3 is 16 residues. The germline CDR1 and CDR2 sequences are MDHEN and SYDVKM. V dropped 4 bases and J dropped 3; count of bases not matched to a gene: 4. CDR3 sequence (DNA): TGTGCCAGCAGTTGGCTGGGACTAGCGGGAGAAGAGACCCAGTACTTC. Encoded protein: CASSWLGLAGEETQYF. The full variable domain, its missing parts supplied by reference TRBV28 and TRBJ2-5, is DVKVTQSSRYLVKRTGEKVFLECVQDMDHENMFWYRQDPGLGLRLIYFSYDVKMKEKGDIPEGYSVSREKKERFSLILESASTNQTSMYLCASSWLGLAGEETQYFGPGTRLLVL.

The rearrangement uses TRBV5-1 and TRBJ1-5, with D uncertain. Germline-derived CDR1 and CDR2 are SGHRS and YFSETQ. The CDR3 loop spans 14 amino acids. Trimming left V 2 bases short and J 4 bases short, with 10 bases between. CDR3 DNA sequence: TGCGCCAGCAGCTTTAAGGAGAGGAATCAGCCCCAGCATTTT. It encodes CASSFKERNQPQHF.

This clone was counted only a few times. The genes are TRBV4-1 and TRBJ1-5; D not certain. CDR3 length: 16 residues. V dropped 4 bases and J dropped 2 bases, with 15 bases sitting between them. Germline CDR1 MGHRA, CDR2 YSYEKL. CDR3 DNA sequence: TGCGCCAGCAGCCCCGCCCGGAGTTCCCGCAATCAGCCCCAGCATTTT. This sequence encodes CASSPARSSRNQPQHF.

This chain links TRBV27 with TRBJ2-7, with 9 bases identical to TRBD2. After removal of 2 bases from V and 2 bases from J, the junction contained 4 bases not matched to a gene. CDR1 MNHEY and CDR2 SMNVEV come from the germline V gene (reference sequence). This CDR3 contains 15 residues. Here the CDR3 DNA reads TGTGCCAGCAGTTTAACCCCTAGCGGGGCCTACGAGCAGTACTTC. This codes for CASSLTPSGAYEQYF.

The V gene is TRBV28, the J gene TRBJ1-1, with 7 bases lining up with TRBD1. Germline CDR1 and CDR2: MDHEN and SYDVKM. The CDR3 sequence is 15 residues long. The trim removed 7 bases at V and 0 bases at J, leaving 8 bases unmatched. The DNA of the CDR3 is TGTGCCAGCACTGCTGGGACAGCAATGAACACTGAAGCTTTCTTT. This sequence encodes CASTAGTAMNTEAFF.

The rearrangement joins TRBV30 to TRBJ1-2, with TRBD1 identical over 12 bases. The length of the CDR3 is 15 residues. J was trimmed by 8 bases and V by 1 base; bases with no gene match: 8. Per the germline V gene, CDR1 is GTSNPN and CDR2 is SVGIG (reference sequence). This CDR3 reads CAWSAGTGGEEGYTF. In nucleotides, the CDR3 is TGTGCCTGGAGTGCTGGGACAGGGGGCGAGGAAGGCTACACCTTC.

The CDR3 DNA reads TGCGCCAGCAGTCGAGGGCCCACCGGGGAGCTGTTTTTT. It codes for CASSRGPTGELFF. This chain links TRBV10-2 with TRBJ2-2, with a possible D match to TRBD2 (5 bases). Per germline, CDR1 WSHSY and CDR2 SAAADI. The CDR3 extends over 13 amino acids. The V gene lost 5 bases and the J gene lost 4 bases, with 8 bases spanning the gap.

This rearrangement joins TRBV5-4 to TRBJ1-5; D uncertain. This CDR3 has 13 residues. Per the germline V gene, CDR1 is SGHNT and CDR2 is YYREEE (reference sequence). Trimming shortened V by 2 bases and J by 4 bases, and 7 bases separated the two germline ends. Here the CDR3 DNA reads TGTGCCAGCAGCTTTTCGGGGAATCAGCCCCAGCATTTT. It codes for CASSFSGNQPQHF.

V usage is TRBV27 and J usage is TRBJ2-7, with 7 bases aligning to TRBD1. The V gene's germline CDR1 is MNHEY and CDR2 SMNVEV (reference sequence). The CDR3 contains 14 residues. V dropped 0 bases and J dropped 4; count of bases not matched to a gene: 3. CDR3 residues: CASSLSGDRYEQYF. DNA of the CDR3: TGTGCCAGCAGTTTATCGGGGGACAGATACGAGCAGTACTTC.